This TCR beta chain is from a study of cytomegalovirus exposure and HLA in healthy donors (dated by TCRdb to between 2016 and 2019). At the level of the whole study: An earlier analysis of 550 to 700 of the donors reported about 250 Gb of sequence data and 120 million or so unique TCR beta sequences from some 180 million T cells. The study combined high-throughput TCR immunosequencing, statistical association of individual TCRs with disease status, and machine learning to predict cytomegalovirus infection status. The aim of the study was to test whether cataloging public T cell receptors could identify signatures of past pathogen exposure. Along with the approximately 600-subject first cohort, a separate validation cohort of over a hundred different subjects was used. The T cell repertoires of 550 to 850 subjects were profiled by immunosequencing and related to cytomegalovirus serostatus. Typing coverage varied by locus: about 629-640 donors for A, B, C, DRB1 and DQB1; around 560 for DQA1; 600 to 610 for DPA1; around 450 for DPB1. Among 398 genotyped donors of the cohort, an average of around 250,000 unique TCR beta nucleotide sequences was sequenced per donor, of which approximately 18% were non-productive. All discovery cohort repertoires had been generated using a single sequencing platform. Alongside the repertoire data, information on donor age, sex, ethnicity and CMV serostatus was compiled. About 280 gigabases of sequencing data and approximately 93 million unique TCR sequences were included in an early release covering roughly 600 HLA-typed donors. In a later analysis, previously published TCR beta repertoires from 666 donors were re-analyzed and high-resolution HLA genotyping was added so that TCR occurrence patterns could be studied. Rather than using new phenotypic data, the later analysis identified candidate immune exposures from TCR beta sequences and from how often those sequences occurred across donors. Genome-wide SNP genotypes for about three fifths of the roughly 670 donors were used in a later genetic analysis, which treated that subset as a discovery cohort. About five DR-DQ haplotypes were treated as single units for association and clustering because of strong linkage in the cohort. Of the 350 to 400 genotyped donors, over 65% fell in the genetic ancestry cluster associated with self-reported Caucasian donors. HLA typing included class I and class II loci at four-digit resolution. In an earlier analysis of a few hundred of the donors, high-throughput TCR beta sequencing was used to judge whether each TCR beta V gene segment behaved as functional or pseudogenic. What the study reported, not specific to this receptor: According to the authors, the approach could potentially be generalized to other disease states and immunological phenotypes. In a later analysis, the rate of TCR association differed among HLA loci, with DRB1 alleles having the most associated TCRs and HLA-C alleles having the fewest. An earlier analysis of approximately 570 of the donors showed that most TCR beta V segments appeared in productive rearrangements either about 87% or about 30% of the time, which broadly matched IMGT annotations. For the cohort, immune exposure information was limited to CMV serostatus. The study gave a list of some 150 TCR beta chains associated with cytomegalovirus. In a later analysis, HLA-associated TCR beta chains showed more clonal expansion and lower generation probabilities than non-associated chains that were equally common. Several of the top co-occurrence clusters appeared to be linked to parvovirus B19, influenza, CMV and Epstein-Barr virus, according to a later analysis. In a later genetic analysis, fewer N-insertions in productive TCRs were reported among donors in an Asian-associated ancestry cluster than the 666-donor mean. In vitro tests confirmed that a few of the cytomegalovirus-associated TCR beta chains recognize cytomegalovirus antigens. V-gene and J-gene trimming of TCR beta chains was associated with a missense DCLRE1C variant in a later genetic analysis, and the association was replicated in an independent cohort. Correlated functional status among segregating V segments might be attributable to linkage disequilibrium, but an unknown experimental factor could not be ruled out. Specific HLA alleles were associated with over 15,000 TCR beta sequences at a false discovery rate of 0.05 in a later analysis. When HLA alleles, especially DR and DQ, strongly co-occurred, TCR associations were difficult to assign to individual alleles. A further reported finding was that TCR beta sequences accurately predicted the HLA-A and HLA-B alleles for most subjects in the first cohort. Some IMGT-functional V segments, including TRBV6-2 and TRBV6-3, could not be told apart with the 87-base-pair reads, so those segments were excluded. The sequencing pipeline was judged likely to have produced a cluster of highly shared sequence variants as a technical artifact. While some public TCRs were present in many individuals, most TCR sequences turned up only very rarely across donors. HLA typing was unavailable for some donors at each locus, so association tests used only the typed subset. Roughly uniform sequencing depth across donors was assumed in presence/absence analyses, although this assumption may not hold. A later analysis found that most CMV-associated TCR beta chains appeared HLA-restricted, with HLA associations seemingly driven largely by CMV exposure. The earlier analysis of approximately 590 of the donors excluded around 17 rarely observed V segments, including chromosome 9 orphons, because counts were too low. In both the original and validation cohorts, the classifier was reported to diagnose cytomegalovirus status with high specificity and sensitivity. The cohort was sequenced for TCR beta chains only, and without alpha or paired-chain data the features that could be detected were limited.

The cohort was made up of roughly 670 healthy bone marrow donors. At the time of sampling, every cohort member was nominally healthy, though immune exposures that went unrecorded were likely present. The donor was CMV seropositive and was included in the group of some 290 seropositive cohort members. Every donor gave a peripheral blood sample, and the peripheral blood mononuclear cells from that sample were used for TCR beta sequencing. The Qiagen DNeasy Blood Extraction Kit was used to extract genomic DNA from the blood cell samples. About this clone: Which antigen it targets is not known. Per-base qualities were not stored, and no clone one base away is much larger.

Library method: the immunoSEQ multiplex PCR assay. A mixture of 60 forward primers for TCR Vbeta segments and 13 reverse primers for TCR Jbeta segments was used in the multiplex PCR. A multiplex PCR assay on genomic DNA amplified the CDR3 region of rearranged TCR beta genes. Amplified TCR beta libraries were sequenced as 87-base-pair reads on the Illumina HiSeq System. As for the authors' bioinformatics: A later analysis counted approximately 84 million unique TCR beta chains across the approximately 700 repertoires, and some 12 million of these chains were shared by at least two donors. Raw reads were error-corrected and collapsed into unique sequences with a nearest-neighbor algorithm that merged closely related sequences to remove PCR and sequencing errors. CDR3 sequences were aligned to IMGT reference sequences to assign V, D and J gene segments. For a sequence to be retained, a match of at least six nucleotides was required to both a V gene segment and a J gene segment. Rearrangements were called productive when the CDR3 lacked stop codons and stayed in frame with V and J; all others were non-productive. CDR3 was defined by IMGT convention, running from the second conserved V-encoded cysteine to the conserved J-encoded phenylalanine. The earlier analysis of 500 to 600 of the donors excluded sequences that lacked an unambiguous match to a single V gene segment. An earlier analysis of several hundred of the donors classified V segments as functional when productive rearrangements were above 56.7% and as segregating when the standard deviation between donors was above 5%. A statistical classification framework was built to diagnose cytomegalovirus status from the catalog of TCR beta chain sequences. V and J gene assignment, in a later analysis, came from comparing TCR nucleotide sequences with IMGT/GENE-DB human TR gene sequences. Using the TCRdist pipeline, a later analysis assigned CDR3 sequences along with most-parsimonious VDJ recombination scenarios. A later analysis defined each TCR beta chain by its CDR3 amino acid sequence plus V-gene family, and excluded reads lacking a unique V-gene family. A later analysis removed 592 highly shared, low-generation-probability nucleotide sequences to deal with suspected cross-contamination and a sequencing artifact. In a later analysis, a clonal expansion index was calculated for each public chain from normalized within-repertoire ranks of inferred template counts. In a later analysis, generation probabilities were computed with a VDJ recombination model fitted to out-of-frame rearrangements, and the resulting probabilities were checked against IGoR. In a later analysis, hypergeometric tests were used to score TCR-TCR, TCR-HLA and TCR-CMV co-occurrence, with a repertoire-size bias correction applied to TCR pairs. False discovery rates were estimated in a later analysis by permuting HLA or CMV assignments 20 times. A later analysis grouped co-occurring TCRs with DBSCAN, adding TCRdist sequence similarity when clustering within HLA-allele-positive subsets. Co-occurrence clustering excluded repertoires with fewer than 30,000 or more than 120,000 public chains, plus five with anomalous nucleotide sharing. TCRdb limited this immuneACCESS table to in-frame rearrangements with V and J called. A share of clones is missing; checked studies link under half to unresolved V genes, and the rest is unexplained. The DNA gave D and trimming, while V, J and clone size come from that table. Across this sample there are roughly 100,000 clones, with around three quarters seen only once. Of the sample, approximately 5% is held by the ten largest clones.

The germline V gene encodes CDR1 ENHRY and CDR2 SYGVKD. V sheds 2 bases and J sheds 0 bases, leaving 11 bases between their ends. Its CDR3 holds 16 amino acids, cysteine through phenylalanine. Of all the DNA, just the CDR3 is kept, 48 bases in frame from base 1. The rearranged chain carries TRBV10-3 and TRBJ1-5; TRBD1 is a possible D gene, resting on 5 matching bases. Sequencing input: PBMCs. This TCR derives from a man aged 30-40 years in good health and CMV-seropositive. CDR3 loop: CAISERRDYSNQPQHF. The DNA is TGTGCCATCAGTGAGAGGAGGGACTATAGCAATCAGCCCCAGCATTTT.